A selection of T cell receptor beta chains follows, all from one sample in a study of blood T cell repertoires in COVID-19. TCRdb's copy holds only in-frame clones and misses some; the assay was immunoSEQ multiplex PCR. Seen here are approximately 110,000 clones, roughly nine tenths observed once, and the top ten hold roughly 32%. The sample taken for sequencing was peripheral blood. The receptors come from a woman aged 80 or over with acute or convalescent COVID-19. Both conserved end residues are part of each CDR3. A D gene is named only where the DNA matches it firmly. For some rows the clone size is stated as once, few or many, or as a class when expanded; others skip it.

clone_size: .
d_call: TRBD2
v_call: TRBV5-1
j_call: TRBJ2-7
cdr3_length: 19
cdr3_aa: CASSTIPGLAGLFSYEQYF
cdr3_nt: TGCGCCAGCAGCACCATCCCGGGACTAGCGGGACTTTTCTCCTACGAGCAGTACTTC

clone_size: few
d_call: TRBD1
v_call: TRBV7-8
j_call: TRBJ1-3
cdr3_length: 16
cdr3_aa: CASSLRTGGAGNTIYF
cdr3_nt: TGTGCCAGCAGCTTACGGACAGGGGGTGCCGGAAACACCATATATTTT

clone_size: .
d_call: .
v_call: TRBV2
j_call: TRBJ1-1
cdr3_length: 16
cdr3_aa: CASRTPGGVLNTEAFF
cdr3_nt: TGTGCCAGCAGGACACCGGGGGGCGTTCTGAACACTGAAGCTTTCTTT

clone_size: .
d_call: .
v_call: TRBV2
j_call: TRBJ1-2
cdr3_length: 12
cdr3_aa: CASSDRIYGYTF
cdr3_nt: TGTGCCAGCAGTGACAGGATTTATGGCTACACCTTC

clone_size: .
d_call: .
v_call: TRBV6-2/TRBV6-3
j_call: TRBJ1-1
cdr3_length: 15
cdr3_aa: CASSSPSGGTTEAFF
cdr3_nt: TGTGCCAGCAGTTCCCCCTCGGGGGGCACCACTGAAGCTTTCTTT

clone_size: .
d_call: TRBD1
v_call: TRBV7-8
j_call: TRBJ1-1
cdr3_length: 16
cdr3_aa: CASSPSRDSTYTEAFF
cdr3_nt: TGTGCCAGCAGCCCGTCCCGGGACAGTACTTACACTGAAGCTTTCTTT

clone_size: .
d_call: TRBD1
v_call: TRBV4-1
j_call: TRBJ2-3
cdr3_length: 18
cdr3_aa: CASSQAITGTGRVDTQYF
cdr3_nt: TGCGCCAGCAGCCAAGCTATTACCGGGACAGGGAGGGTAGATACGCAGTATTTT

clone_size: .
d_call: .
v_call: TRBV27
j_call: TRBJ1-4
cdr3_length: 15
cdr3_aa: CASSPTRVPNEKLFF
cdr3_nt: TGTGCCAGCAGTCCTACCAGGGTGCCTAATGAAAAACTGTTTTTT

clone_size: .
d_call: .
v_call: TRBV7-9
j_call: TRBJ1-5
cdr3_length: 15
cdr3_aa: CASSLGGGPNQPQHF
cdr3_nt: TGTGCCAGCAGCTTGGGGGGTGGTCCTAATCAGCCCCAGCATTTT

clone_size: .
d_call: TRBD1
v_call: TRBV2
j_call: TRBJ1-2
cdr3_length: 16
cdr3_aa: CASMGTGDQANYGYTF
cdr3_nt: TGTGCCAGCATGGGGACAGGGGACCAAGCTAACTATGGCTACACCTTC

clone_size: .
d_call: .
v_call: TRBV28
j_call: TRBJ1-2
cdr3_length: 14
cdr3_aa: CASKFGGESYGYTF
cdr3_nt: TGTGCCAGCAAATTTGGAGGAGAGTCCTATGGCTACACCTTC

clone_size: .
d_call: .
v_call: TRBV7-9
j_call: TRBJ2-6
cdr3_length: 16
cdr3_aa: CASSLIGRSGANVLTF
cdr3_nt: TGTGCCAGCAGCTTAATCGGTCGCTCTGGGGCCAACGTCCTGACTTTC

clone_size: .
d_call: .
v_call: TRBV30
j_call: TRBJ2-7
cdr3_length: 13
cdr3_aa: CAWSPQVTYEQYF
cdr3_nt: TGTGCCTGGAGTCCCCAGGTAACCTACGAGCAGTACTTC

clone_size: .
d_call: .
v_call: TRBV19
j_call: TRBJ2-5
cdr3_length: 14
cdr3_aa: CASSMGQALGTQYF
cdr3_nt: TGTGCCAGTAGTATGGGCCAGGCCTTAGGGACCCAGTACTTC

clone_size: .
d_call: TRBD2
v_call: TRBV11-2
j_call: TRBJ2-1
cdr3_length: 15
cdr3_aa: CASSSSSGSYNEQFF
cdr3_nt: TGTGCCAGCAGCTCGTCTAGCGGCTCATACAATGAGCAGTTCTTC

clone_size: .
d_call: .
v_call: TRBV15
j_call: TRBJ2-2
cdr3_length: 15
cdr3_aa: CATSRATGNTGELFF
cdr3_nt: TGTGCCACCAGCAGAGCTACAGGGAACACCGGGGAGCTGTTTTTT

clone_size: .
d_call: TRBD1
v_call: TRBV5-1
j_call: TRBJ2-1
cdr3_length: 17
cdr3_aa: CASSPSLGQGAYNEQFF
cdr3_nt: TGCGCCAGCAGCCCGAGCCTAGGACAGGGCGCCTACAATGAGCAGTTCTTC

clone_size: .
d_call: TRBD1
v_call: TRBV28
j_call: TRBJ1-5
cdr3_length: 15
cdr3_aa: CASSQARGRSQPQHF
cdr3_nt: TGTGCCAGCAGTCAAGCCAGGGGGCGCAGCCAGCCCCAGCATTTT

clone_size: .
d_call: .
v_call: TRBV28
j_call: TRBJ2-7
cdr3_length: 14
cdr3_aa: CASSFRGWRYEQYF
cdr3_nt: TGTGCCAGCAGTTTCCGGGGTTGGCGCTACGAGCAGTACTTC

clone_size: once
d_call: TRBD1
v_call: TRBV5-6
j_call: TRBJ2-5
cdr3_length: 15
cdr3_aa: CASSLPGTGVETQYF
cdr3_nt: TGTGCCAGCAGCCTCCCCGGGACAGGGGTTGAGACCCAGTACTTC

clone_size: .
d_call: TRBD1
v_call: TRBV5-1
j_call: TRBJ1-1
cdr3_length: 15
cdr3_aa: CASSLDGTGYTEAFF
cdr3_nt: TGCGCCAGCAGCTTGGATGGGACAGGGTACACTGAAGCTTTCTTT

clone_size: .
d_call: TRBD1
v_call: TRBV3-1/TRBV3-2
j_call: TRBJ2-2
cdr3_length: 15
cdr3_aa: CASSQMTGGNGELFF
cdr3_nt: TGTGCCAGCAGCCAAATGACAGGGGGAAACGGGGAGCTGTTTTTT

clone_size: .
d_call: TRBD1
v_call: TRBV18
j_call: TRBJ1-2
cdr3_length: 13
cdr3_aa: CASSPGTALSYTF
cdr3_nt: TGTGCCAGCTCACCCGGGACAGCGTTAAGCTACACCTTC

clone_size: .
d_call: .
v_call: TRBV6-1
j_call: TRBJ1-2
cdr3_length: 16
cdr3_aa: CASSEARSGTHYGYTF
cdr3_nt: TGTGCCAGCAGTGAAGCCCGATCCGGGACACACTATGGCTACACCTTC

clone_size: .
d_call: .
v_call: TRBV30
j_call: TRBJ1-4
cdr3_length: 13
cdr3_aa: CAWTSQVNEKLFF
cdr3_nt: TGTGCCTGGACGTCCCAGGTTAATGAAAAACTGTTTTTT

clone_size: .
d_call: .
v_call: TRBV5-1
j_call: TRBJ2-7
cdr3_length: 14
cdr3_aa: CASSLGGVSYEQYF
cdr3_nt: TGCGCCAGCAGCTTGGGAGGAGTTTCCTACGAGCAGTACTTC

clone_size: .
d_call: .
v_call: TRBV11-2
j_call: TRBJ2-5
cdr3_length: 17
cdr3_aa: CASSLAFPTGRRETQYF
cdr3_nt: TGTGCCAGCAGCTTAGCTTTTCCCACAGGGCGAAGAGAGACCCAGTACTTC

clone_size: .
d_call: TRBD1
v_call: TRBV2
j_call: TRBJ1-4
cdr3_length: 15
cdr3_aa: CASNKQGATNEKLFF
cdr3_nt: TGTGCCAGCAATAAACAGGGGGCAACTAATGAAAAACTGTTTTTT

clone_size: .
d_call: .
v_call: TRBV5-1
j_call: TRBJ1-2
cdr3_length: 14
cdr3_aa: CASSLATGPYGYTF
cdr3_nt: TGCGCCAGCAGCTTGGCTACAGGTCCCTATGGCTACACCTTC

clone_size: .
d_call: .
v_call: TRBV7-8
j_call: TRBJ2-7
cdr3_length: 14
cdr3_aa: CASSPPRDLYEQYF
cdr3_nt: TGTGCCAGCAGCCCACCGCGGGACCTTTACGAGCAGTACTTC

clone_size: .
d_call: TRBD1
v_call: TRBV15
j_call: TRBJ1-6
cdr3_length: 15
cdr3_aa: CATSRGTGYNSPLHF
cdr3_nt: TGTGCCACCAGCAGAGGGACAGGGTATAATTCACCCCTCCACTTT

clone_size: .
d_call: TRBD1
v_call: TRBV5-4
j_call: TRBJ1-6
cdr3_length: 16
cdr3_aa: CASSQATGGYNSPLHF
cdr3_nt: TGTGCCAGCAGCCAAGCGACAGGGGGCTATAATTCACCCCTCCACTTT

clone_size: few
d_call: .
v_call: TRBV3-1/TRBV3-2
j_call: TRBJ2-7
cdr3_length: 13
cdr3_aa: CASSQIQSHEQYF
cdr3_nt: TGTGCCAGCAGCCAAATACAGTCCCACGAGCAGTACTTC

clone_size: .
d_call: .
v_call: TRBV12-5
j_call: TRBJ1-2
cdr3_length: 14
cdr3_aa: CASGLATGQGGYTF
cdr3_nt: TGTGCTAGTGGTTTGGCGACAGGACAAGGTGGCTACACCTTC

clone_size: .
d_call: .
v_call: TRBV30
j_call: TRBJ1-1
cdr3_length: 14
cdr3_aa: CAWSQGHGNTEAFF
cdr3_nt: TGTGCCTGGAGCCAGGGGCATGGGAACACTGAAGCTTTCTTT

clone_size: .
d_call: TRBD2
v_call: TRBV14
j_call: TRBJ2-3
cdr3_length: 17
cdr3_aa: CASSPIGTSQQKGTQYF
cdr3_nt: TGTGCCAGCAGCCCGATAGGGACTAGTCAGCAGAAGGGTACGCAGTATTTT

clone_size: once
d_call: .
v_call: TRBV12-3/TRBV12-4
j_call: TRBJ2-1
cdr3_length: 13
cdr3_aa: CASRPRGSGRKFF
cdr3_nt: TGTGCCAGCAGGCCCCGGGGGTCAGGGCGGAAGTTCTTC

clone_size: .
d_call: TRBD1
v_call: TRBV18
j_call: TRBJ2-2
cdr3_length: 14
cdr3_aa: CASAGTGRTGELFF
cdr3_nt: TGTGCCAGCGCCGGGACAGGGCGAACCGGGGAGCTGTTTTTT

clone_size: .
d_call: .
v_call: TRBV5-1
j_call: TRBJ2-7
cdr3_length: 13
cdr3_aa: CASSTGQIYEQYF
cdr3_nt: TGCGCCAGCAGCACGGGACAAATATACGAGCAGTACTTC

clone_size: .
d_call: .
v_call: TRBV5-1
j_call: TRBJ1-2
cdr3_length: 12
cdr3_aa: CASSLDREGYTF
cdr3_nt: TGCGCCAGCAGCTTGGACAGGGAGGGCTACACCTTC

clone_size: once
d_call: .
v_call: TRBV5-5
j_call: TRBJ1-4
cdr3_length: 16
cdr3_aa: CASSLAGRITNEKLFF
cdr3_nt: TGTGCCAGCAGCTTGGCAGGGCGTATAACTAATGAAAAACTGTTTTTT

clone_size: .
d_call: .
v_call: TRBV5-1
j_call: TRBJ2-7
cdr3_length: 14
cdr3_aa: CASSLNSLIYEQYF
cdr3_nt: TGCGCCAGCAGCTTAAACAGTTTAATCTACGAGCAGTACTTC

clone_size: .
d_call: .
v_call: TRBV7-3
j_call: TRBJ2-3
cdr3_length: 15
cdr3_aa: CASSSIGESTDTQYF
cdr3_nt: TGTGCCAGCAGCTCTATCGGGGAAAGCACAGATACGCAGTATTTT

clone_size: .
d_call: TRBD2
v_call: TRBV7-6
j_call: TRBJ2-2
cdr3_length: 12
cdr3_aa: CASRREGGELFF
cdr3_nt: TGTGCCAGCAGGCGGGAGGGCGGGGAGCTGTTTTTT

clone_size: .
d_call: TRBD1
v_call: TRBV18
j_call: TRBJ1-1
cdr3_length: 12
cdr3_aa: CASSTGQEVAFF
cdr3_nt: TGTGCCAGCTCAACGGGACAGGAGGTAGCTTTCTTT

clone_size: .
d_call: .
v_call: TRBV6-4
j_call: TRBJ1-6
cdr3_length: 13
cdr3_aa: CASSDQDGSPLHF
cdr3_nt: TGTGCCAGCAGTGATCAGGATGGCTCACCCCTCCACTTT

clone_size: .
d_call: TRBD1
v_call: TRBV6-6
j_call: TRBJ1-6
cdr3_length: 13
cdr3_aa: CASRVTGESPLHF
cdr3_nt: TGTGCCAGCCGCGTGACAGGGGAATCACCCCTCCACTTT

clone_size: few
d_call: .
v_call: TRBV6-1
j_call: TRBJ1-1
cdr3_length: 13
cdr3_aa: CASSERRNTEAFF
cdr3_nt: TGTGCCAGCAGTGAACGGAGAAACACTGAAGCTTTCTTT

clone_size: .
d_call: .
v_call: TRBV11-2
j_call: TRBJ1-3
cdr3_length: 13
cdr3_aa: CASSLVRGNTIYF
cdr3_nt: TGTGCCAGCAGCTTAGTTCGGGGAAACACCATATATTTT

clone_size: .
d_call: TRBD1
v_call: TRBV7-9
j_call: TRBJ2-7
cdr3_length: 15
cdr3_aa: CASSDGTGGGYEQYF
cdr3_nt: TGTGCCAGCAGCGATGGGACAGGGGGGGGCTACGAGCAGTACTTC

clone_size: .
d_call: .
v_call: TRBV2
j_call: TRBJ2-2
cdr3_length: 14
cdr3_aa: CASKIQDISGELFF
cdr3_nt: TGTGCCAGCAAAATACAGGATATTTCCGGGGAGCTGTTTTTT

clone_size: .
d_call: TRBD1
v_call: TRBV6-5
j_call: TRBJ1-1
cdr3_length: 14
cdr3_aa: CASQQGALNTEAFF
cdr3_nt: TGTGCCAGCCAACAGGGGGCGTTGAACACTGAAGCTTTCTTT

clone_size: .
d_call: TRBD1
v_call: TRBV10-3
j_call: TRBJ2-3
cdr3_length: 16
cdr3_aa: CAISGRTGVRTDTQYF
cdr3_nt: TGTGCCATCAGTGGACGTACAGGGGTAAGGACAGATACGCAGTATTTT

clone_size: once
d_call: .
v_call: TRBV11-2
j_call: TRBJ2-7
cdr3_length: 14
cdr3_aa: CASSFSGLRDEQYF
cdr3_nt: TGTGCCAGCAGCTTCTCAGGGTTACGGGACGAGCAGTACTTC

clone_size: .
d_call: .
v_call: TRBV13
j_call: TRBJ2-5
cdr3_length: 15
cdr3_aa: CASRRLEGLGKTQYF
cdr3_nt: TGTGCCAGCAGACGGCTAGAGGGACTGGGGAAGACCCAGTACTTC

clone_size: .
d_call: TRBD2
v_call: TRBV28
j_call: TRBJ2-5
cdr3_length: 16
cdr3_aa: CASSIQLAGGQETQYF
cdr3_nt: TGTGCCAGCAGCATACAACTAGCGGGGGGGCAAGAGACCCAGTACTTC

clone_size: .
d_call: .
v_call: TRBV7-6
j_call: TRBJ2-7
cdr3_length: 15
cdr3_aa: CASSSHNRVDYEQYF
cdr3_nt: TGTGCCAGCAGCTCGCATAACAGGGTAGACTACGAGCAGTACTTC

clone_size: .
d_call: .
v_call: TRBV19
j_call: TRBJ1-2
cdr3_length: 14
cdr3_aa: CASERTGLLSGYTF
cdr3_nt: TGTGCCAGCGAGAGAACAGGGTTATTATCTGGCTACACCTTC